Listed below are T cell receptor beta chains from one sample, sequenced in a study of a mutant IDH1 vaccine in newly diagnosed glioma. Only in-frame clones appear in the TCRdb table, and some are missing; sequencing was by immunoSEQ multiplex PCR. The data contain approximately 67,000 clones, around four fifths of them singletons. The sample consisted of peripheral blood mononuclear cells (PBMCs), taken from a glioma patient treated with radiotherapy, temozolomide or both. The source of these receptors is a woman in her late teens or twenties with glioma. Some clones in this sample may be carry-over from other donors' samples. Each CDR3 is given with its conserved first and last residue. A D gene is named only where the DNA matches it firmly. Clone size is stated in some rows and not others, as once, few, many or a class when expanded.

D	size	V	J	DNA	CDR3
.	.	TRBV6-5	TRBJ1-2	TGTGCCAGCAGTTACTCAGCCGGGGGGAACTATGGCTACACCTTC	CASSYSAGGNYGYTF
TRBD1	.	TRBV7-2	TRBJ2-7	TGTGCCAGCAGCTTAGGTGGCAGACAGGGCCTAGACGAGCAGTACTTC	CASSLGGRQGLDEQYF
TRBD2	.	TRBV6-1	TRBJ2-1	TGTGCCAGCAGTGACAGGGGACTAGCGGGGGGGCACGAGCAGTTCTTC	CASSDRGLAGGHEQFF
.	few	TRBV5-5	TRBJ1-4	TGTGCCAGCAGCTTGGAGACAGGTGGTGCTGAAAAACTGTTTTTT	CASSLETGGAEKLFF
TRBD1	.	TRBV9	TRBJ2-5	TGTGCCAGCAGCGTCAGGGGGCTAGGGGAGACCCAGTACTTC	CASSVRGLGETQYF
.	.	TRBV14	TRBJ2-3	TGTGCCAGCAGCCAAGTTCGGCAGCTCACAGATACGCAGTATTTT	CASSQVRQLTDTQYF
.	.	TRBV10-1	TRBJ2-7	TGCGCCAGCCTCCGAGGGATACAGACGGACGAGCAGTACTTC	CASLRGIQTDEQYF
.	.	TRBV4-3	TRBJ1-6	TGCGCCAGCAGCCGCGACCTACTCTATAATTCACCCCTCCACTTT	CASSRDLLYNSPLHF
TRBD2	.	TRBV9	TRBJ2-1	TGTGCCAGCAGTGGATCCGGGACTAGTTCGTCCTACAATGAGCAGTTCTTC	CASSGSGTSSSYNEQFF
TRBD1	.	TRBV6-6	TRBJ2-5	TGTGCCAGCAGTTACTCGAGGGACAGCCAAGAGACCCAGTACTTC	CASSYSRDSQETQYF
.	.	TRBV30	TRBJ2-3	TGTGCCTGGAGCAGGCGGGGTTTTAGCACAGATACGCAGTATTTT	CAWSRRGFSTDTQYF
TRBD1	.	TRBV6-4	TRBJ1-2	TGTGCCAGCAGTCGACAGGGCTGGGGCTACACCTTC	CASSRQGWGYTF
.	.	TRBV5-1	TRBJ1-1	TGCGCCAGCAGCTTGGGACAGAGTCTGAACACTGAAGCTTTCTTT	CASSLGQSLNTEAFF
.	few	TRBV10-2	TRBJ1-1	TGCGCCAGCAGTGAGTGGAACACTGAAGCTTTCTTT	CASSEWNTEAFF
TRBD1	.	TRBV7-9	TRBJ1-2	TGTGCCAGCAGCTTACCAACAGGGGACTATGGCTACACCTTC	CASSLPTGDYGYTF
.	.	TRBV10-3	TRBJ1-1	TGTGCCATCGGGCGGGGTGGCTTATCTTCGGAAGCTTTCTTT	CAIGRGGLSSEAFF
.	.	TRBV2	TRBJ1-2	TGTGCCAGCAGTGACCCAACAGGTGTCTATGGCTACACCTTC	CASSDPTGVYGYTF
TRBD1	.	TRBV4-1	TRBJ1-2	TGCGCCAGCAGCCAAGCCTCAGGGGGCAGCTATGGCTACACCTTC	CASSQASGGSYGYTF
.	.	TRBV9	TRBJ2-1	TGTGCCAGCAGCGTAGGGGGGTCTCTCAATGAGCAGTTCTTC	CASSVGGSLNEQFF
.	.	TRBV18	TRBJ1-5	TGTGCCAGCTCACCCGCCGGGGTGAGCAATCAGCCCCAGCATTTT	CASSPAGVSNQPQHF
.	.	TRBV5-5	TRBJ1-2	TGTGCCAGCAGCTTGGTGGGAAACTATGGCTACACCTTC	CASSLVGNYGYTF
.	.	TRBV4-2	TRBJ2-2	TGTGCCAGCTCCGACAACGCGGCGAACACCGGGGAGCTGTTTTTT	CASSDNAANTGELFF
.	.	TRBV4-3	TRBJ1-4	TGCGCCAGCAGCCAAGAAATAATGCTAGGTCGGGCGGAAAAACTGTTTTTT	CASSQEIMLGRAEKLFF
.	.	TRBV2	TRBJ1-1	TGTGCCAGCGGGGGAGTAGCGAACACTGAAGCTTTCTTT	CASGGVANTEAFF
.	.	TRBV7-9	TRBJ1-6	TGTGCCAGCAGCAGACCCTGGGATTCACCCCTCCACTTT	CASSRPWDSPLHF
TRBD1	once	TRBV6-1	TRBJ1-5	TGTGCCAGCAGTGAAGCAGGGACAGCCCAGTATAGCAATCAGCCCCAGCATTTT	CASSEAGTAQYSNQPQHF
.	.	TRBV30	TRBJ1-5	TGTGCCTGGAGTCCCCTAACACCCGGGAGCAATCAGCCCCAGCATTTT	CAWSPLTPGSNQPQHF
.	.	TRBV6-6	TRBJ1-2	TGTGCCAGCAGTTTACCGGGCGAAGGCTACACCTTC	CASSLPGEGYTF
TRBD2	.	TRBV5-1	TRBJ2-7	TGCGCCAGCAGCTGGACCGGACTAGCGGGATTTCGTGCCGAGCAGTACTTC	CASSWTGLAGFRAEQYF
.	once	TRBV19	TRBJ2-2	TGTGCCAGTAGTCCGGGCTCAGTTACCGGGGAGCTGTTTTTT	CASSPGSVTGELFF
.	.	TRBV5-4	TRBJ2-1	TGTGCCAGCGGTCAGCGGGCGACCTACAATGAGCAGTTCTTC	CASGQRATYNEQFF
TRBD2	.	TRBV7-2	TRBJ2-7	TGTGCCAGCAGCTGGGACTATGCTTCCTACGAGCAGTACTTC	CASSWDYASYEQYF
.	.	TRBV5-6	TRBJ1-5	TGTGCCAGCAGCCCCCCCGGTATTAGGAGCAATCAGCCCCAGCATTTT	CASSPPGIRSNQPQHF
.	.	TRBV9	TRBJ2-3	TGTGCCAGCAGCGTAGGGGGGAGCCCAGATACGCAGTATTTT	CASSVGGSPDTQYF
.	.	TRBV5-1	TRBJ2-5	TGCGCCAGCAGCTTGAAGACCCCGGCGACCCAGTACTTC	CASSLKTPATQYF
.	.	TRBV5-4	TRBJ2-2	TGTGCCAGCAGCACCTGGGGGAGCGAGGAGCTGTTTTTT	CASSTWGSEELFF
.	.	TRBV6-1	TRBJ1-2	TGTGCCAGCAGGACCGTCGAACCTAACTATGGCTACACCTTC	CASRTVEPNYGYTF
.	.	TRBV10-3	TRBJ1-2	TGTGCCATCAGTGAGTGGCGGGAATCTAACTATGGCTACACCTTC	CAISEWRESNYGYTF
.	.	TRBV7-9	TRBJ2-2	TGTGCCAGCAGGGAGGGGGTTAGCGCCGGGGAGCTGTTTTTT	CASREGVSAGELFF
.	.	TRBV2	TRBJ2-3	TGTGCCAGCACTGGGAGGACAGTCACAGATACGCAGTATTTT	CASTGRTVTDTQYF
TRBD1	.	TRBV6-6	TRBJ2-7	TGTGCCAGCGCGGACAGGAACTCCTACGAGCAGTACTTC	CASADRNSYEQYF
.	.	TRBV6-1	TRBJ1-1	TGTGCCAGCAGTTTTGAAGAGGGTCAGGGGTCGAGAGCTTTCTTT	CASSFEEGQGSRAFF
.	.	TRBV19	TRBJ1-1	TGTGCCAGTAAGGATACAGGGAACACTGAAGCTTTCTTT	CASKDTGNTEAFF
.	.	TRBV25-1	TRBJ1-1	TGTGCCAGCAGTGAATGGGGACGGAACACTGAAGCTTTCTTT	CASSEWGRNTEAFF
TRBD1	.	TRBV29-1	TRBJ1-6	TGCAGCCCCAGACAGGGGAGCGGCTCACCCCTCCACTTT	CSPRQGSGSPLHF
.	.	TRBV11-2	TRBJ1-1	TGTGCCAGCAGCCCCGGGACTCGAGTCCTCCCAGCTTTCTTT	CASSPGTRVLPAFF
.	.	TRBV6-1	TRBJ2-7	TGTGCCAGCAGTGAAGCGGGGACACCGAGCGACGAGCAGTACTTC	CASSEAGTPSDEQYF
.	.	TRBV4-1	TRBJ1-2	TGCGCCAGCAGCCATCAGGGTGTGGGTGGCTACACCTTC	CASSHQGVGGYTF